The entry below describes one T cell receptor (beta chain). Its matching antigen is unknown. Only cases whose brain tissue showed the highest T cell transcript signatures were sequenced. Pre-surgery treatment included at least one anti-epileptic drug. Profiling relied on immunoSEQ multiplex PCR, and the TCRdb table lists in-frame clones only, not all of them. The table shows about 80,000 clones, with under 95% occurring only once. This specimen comes from a study of brain T cells in children with intractable seizures. Study-wide points: Patients' HCMV serostatus was unknown; virus specificity rests on CDR3 similarity alone.

With 2 bases removed from V and 5 bases from J, the gap between germline ends came to 7 bases. The germline CDR1 and CDR2 sequences are SGHTA and FQGNSA. This CDR3 has 13 residues. This TCR came from a girl aged 2 to 9 with Rasmussen encephalitis and intractable seizures. The chain couples TRBV7-2 to TRBJ2-1, with no clear D. The source material was peripheral blood, sampled at surgery. The CDR3 spells CASSLRMDNEQFF. Written as DNA, the CDR3 is TGTGCCAGCAGCTTACGGATGGACAATGAGCAGTTCTTC.